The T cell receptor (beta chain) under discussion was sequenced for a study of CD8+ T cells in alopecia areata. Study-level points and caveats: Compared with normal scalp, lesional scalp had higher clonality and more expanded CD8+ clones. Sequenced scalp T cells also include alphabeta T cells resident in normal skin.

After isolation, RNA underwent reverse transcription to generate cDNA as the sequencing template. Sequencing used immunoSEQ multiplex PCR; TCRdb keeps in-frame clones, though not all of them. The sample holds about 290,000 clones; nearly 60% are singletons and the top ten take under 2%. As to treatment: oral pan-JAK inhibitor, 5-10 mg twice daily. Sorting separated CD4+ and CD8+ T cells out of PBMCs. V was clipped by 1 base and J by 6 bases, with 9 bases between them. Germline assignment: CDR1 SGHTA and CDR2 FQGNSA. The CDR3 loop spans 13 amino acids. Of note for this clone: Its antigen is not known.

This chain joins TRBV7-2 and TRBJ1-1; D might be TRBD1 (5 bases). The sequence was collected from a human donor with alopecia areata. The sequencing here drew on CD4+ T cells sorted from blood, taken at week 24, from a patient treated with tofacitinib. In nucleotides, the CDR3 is TGTGCCAGCAGCTTAGTTAGGGGATCTGAAGCTTTCTTT. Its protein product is CASSLVRGSEAFF.